These 7 T cell receptor beta chains were all obtained from the same sample, sequenced in a study of cytomegalovirus exposure and HLA in healthy donors. Primers: 60 Vbeta forward and 13 Jbeta reverse. This table comes from immunoSEQ multiplex PCR, and its TCRdb copy is limited to in-frame clones, with some not included. The data show 150,000 to 200,000 clones, with approximately 70% seen just once and roughly 6.6% held by the top ten. Sequences were obtained from PBMCs. The receptors shown here come from a man between 35 and 55 years old in good health and CMV-seropositive.

CDR3 sequence reads: CASGGIKTQYF. The DNA for the CDR3 is TGTGCCAGTGGCGGGATAAAGACCCAGTACTTC. The gene calls are TRBV6-1 and TRBJ2-5; D perhaps matches TRBD2 (6 bases). V shed 9 bases and J shed 6 bases, with 11 bases lying between them. This CDR3 spans 11 amino acids. Germline lookup yields CDR1 MNHNS and CDR2 SASEGT.

This clone turned up a few times. The V and J genes are TRBV10-3 and TRBJ2-7; TRBD1 agrees at 7 bases. With 4 bases clipped from V and 6 bases from J, the junction kept 9 bases outside the gene matches. The CDR3 sequence is 14 residues long. Germline CDR1 and CDR2: ENHRY and SYGVKD. This chain's CDR3 is CAISARQGESEQYF. The CDR3 region has the DNA TGTGCCATCAGTGCCCGACAGGGAGAGAGCGAGCAGTACTTC.

This clone was picked up a small number of times. The genes are TRBV19 and TRBJ2-7, with 11 bases aligning to TRBD1. The CDR3 loop spans 13 amino acids. Germline trimming cut 5 bases from V and 12 bases from J; bases unmatched to any gene: 9. Per germline, CDR1 LNHDA and CDR2 SQIVND (reference sequence). CDR3 coding DNA: TGTGCCAGTAGTCCAAGGACAGGGGGCGAATGGTACTTC. It is translated as CASSPRTGGEWYF. The whole variable domain, remainder taken from reference TRBV19 and TRBJ2-7, is DGGITQSPKYLFRKEGQNVTLSCEQNLNHDAMYWYRQDPGQGLRLIYYSQIVNDFQKGDIAEGYSVSREKKESFPLTVTSAQKNPTAFYLCASSPRTGGEWYFGPGTRLTVT.

The J gene is TRBJ2-2, the V gene TRBV9; possible D gene TRBD2, 6 bases. Trimming removed 2 bases from V and 6 bases from J, with 8 bases in between. The CDR3 contains 13 residues. Germline CDR1 reads SGDLS; CDR2 reads YYNGEE. CDR3 in DNA: TGTGCCAGCAGCGTCCCGGGGGCCGGGGAGCTGTTTTTT. Its translation is CASSVPGAGELFF. The full variable domain, with the rest looked up from reference TRBV9 and TRBJ2-2, is DSGVTQTPKHLITATGQRVTLRCSPRSGDLSVYWYQQSLDQGLQFLIQYYNGEERAKGNILERFSAQQFPDLHSELNLSSLELGDSALYFCASSVPGAGELFFGEGSRLTVL.

A remark on this clone: The junction departs from the called germline gene at one end, perhaps through a read error. The V call is TRBV7-7, the J call TRBJ2-7, with a weak D call TRBD1 (6 bases). Germline loops: CDR1 SSHAT, CDR2 FNYEAQ (reference sequence). The CDR3 is 15 amino acids. DNA of the CDR3: TGTGCTAGCAGCTTAGCCGCCGGGGACAACTACGAGCAGTACTTC. Amino acid sequence: CASSLAAGDNYEQYF.

This sequence joins TRBV29-1 and TRBJ1-5, with D perhaps TRBD1 (5 bases). V lost 6 bases and J 7 bases, leaving 16 bases between the germline ends. There are 13 residues in the CDR3. CDR1 and CDR2 (germline): SQVTM, ANQGSEA. CDR3 DNA: TGCAGCGTGGCGTGGGGCTCCGGGCAGCCCCAGCATTTT. This encodes CSVAWGSGQPQHF. Full variable domain (missing parts from reference TRBV29-1 and TRBJ1-5): SAVISQKPSRDICQRGTSLTIQCQVDSQVTMMFWYRQQPGQSLTLIATANQGSEATYESGFVIDKFPISRPNLTFSTLTVSNMSPEDSSIYLCSVAWGSGQPQHFGDGTRLSIL.

This chain's CDR3 is CASSTTRGGINEKLFF. The CDR3 nucleotides read TGTGCCAGCAGCACCACGAGGGGGGGCATTAATGAAAAACTGTTTTTT. The rearrangement joins TRBV7-9 to TRBJ1-4; D might be TRBD1 (6 bases). Deletions cut 5 bases from V and 4 bases from J, with 17 bases between. The CDR3 is 16 residues long. The germline V gene encodes CDR1 SEHNR and CDR2 FQNEAQ (reference sequence).